The next 32 T cell receptor beta chains were all read from a single sample in a study of beta chain features in type 1 diabetes (dated 2018 in TCRdb). Library method: the immunoSEQ multiplex PCR assay. The High Capacity cDNA Reverse Transcription Kit was used to reverse transcribe all of the isolated RNA, meaning that expressed TCRB transcripts were what got sequenced. Held by TCRdb, this immuneACCESS table contains in-frame sequences only and omits some clones. Under half of the omission traces to an unresolved V gene where checked; the cause of the rest is unknown. In all, the sample holds about 40,000 clones, and 45% to 50% of those were seen once. The ten top clones hold more than 0.6% of the sample. Sequencing was carried out using central memory CD4+ T cells from blood. All receptors derive from a woman aged 18-29 years in good health.

The chain couples TRBV27 to TRBJ2-7; possible D gene TRBD2, 6 bases. Between the trimmed V and J ends, which lost 3 bases and 1 base, there was a span of 16 bases. Germline V lookup: CDR1 MNHEY, CDR2 SMNVEV (reference sequence). The CDR3 extends over 16 amino acids. The CDR3 is CASSFFGVAGSYEQYF. CDR3 DNA: TGTGCCAGCAGTTTCTTTGGGGTCGCGGGGTCCTACGAGCAGTACTTC.

This chain uses TRBV30 with TRBJ1-2, with 9 positions matching TRBD1. Losses at the gene ends were 6 bases for V and 7 bases for J; bases not matched to a gene: 12. The CDR3 consists of 14 residues. Germline V lookup: CDR1 GTSNPN, CDR2 SVGIG (reference sequence). Written as DNA, the CDR3 is TGTGCCTGCCGGTCTCTCGGGACAGGGTTTGGCTACACCTTC. As protein: CACRSLGTGFGYTF.

The rearrangement joins TRBV2 to TRBJ1-5; 11 nucleotides align to TRBD1. The germline gives CDR1 SNHLY, CDR2 FYNNEI. The CDR3 runs 15 residues. Unmatched junction bases numbered 3, after V lost 6 bases and J lost 2 bases. The CDR3 loop is CASRLGQGGNQPQHF. The CDR3 DNA follows: TGTGCCAGCAGATTGGGACAGGGGGGCAATCAGCCCCAGCATTTT.

The rearrangement joins TRBV28 to TRBJ1-4; D unclear. Germline CDR1 is MDHEN and CDR2 is SYDVKM. The CDR3 is 15 residues long. Trimming removed 2 bases at V and 8 bases at J, with 15 bases between. CDR3 amino acids: CASSLRSIGLEKLFF. In DNA, the CDR3 is TGTGCCAGCAGTTTAAGATCTATCGGGTTAGAAAAACTGTTTTTT.

V is TRBV19 and J is TRBJ1-1; maybe TRBD1 (6 bases). The V gene lost 0 bases and the J gene lost 0 bases, with 8 bases spanning the gap. Germline lookup yields CDR1 LNHDA and CDR2 SQIVND (reference sequence). The CDR3 is 15 amino acids. As DNA, the CDR3 is TGTGCCAGTAGTATAGACGGACAGCTGAACACTGAAGCTTTCTTT. This translates into CASSIDGQLNTEAFF.

There are a few counts of this clone. The V call is TRBV27, the J call TRBJ1-2; D might be TRBD1 (5 bases). The CDR3 runs to 13 residues. Germline values: CDR1 MNHEY, CDR2 SMNVEV (reference sequence). V lost 7 bases to trimming and J lost 7 bases, with 16 bases between them. Written as DNA, the CDR3 is TGTGCCAGCAAAGGTGCGGGGGAAGGTGGCTACACCTTC. Residues: CASKGAGEGGYTF.

V and J are TRBV18 and TRBJ1-5, with a possible D match to TRBD1 (5 bases). This CDR3 has 14 amino acids. Germline lookup yields CDR1 KGHSH and CDR2 LQKENI. V dropped 4 bases and J dropped 7 bases, with 14 bases sitting between them. The CDR3 loop is CASSQGFDLQPQHF. The CDR3 DNA reads as TGTGCCAGCTCACAGGGGTTTGACTTGCAGCCCCAGCATTTT.

This clone was observed a handful of times. The V gene is TRBV19, the J gene TRBJ1-1; no clear D gene. V lost 1 base and J 3 bases, leaving 6 bases between the germline ends. In germline, CDR1 is LNHDA, CDR2 SQIVND (reference sequence). The CDR3 consists of 13 residues. CDR3 nucleotides: TGTGCCAGTAGTATAGGGGCGTACACTGAAGCTTTCTTT. Protein product: CASSIGAYTEAFF.

J is TRBJ2-4 and V is TRBV30; a possible D gene is TRBD1 (6 bases). The V and J ends lost 3 bases and 0 bases respectively, with 12 bases between them. The CDR3 runs to 15 residues. CDR1 is GTSNPN and CDR2 is SVGIG in the germline V gene (reference sequence). In DNA, the CDR3 is TGTGCCTGGAGGGACAGAAACTCAGCCAAAAACATTCAGTACTTC. This gives the protein CAWRDRNSAKNIQYF.

This clone has only one observation. The chain couples TRBV27 to TRBJ2-7; 10 nucleotides agree with TRBD2. CDR3 size: 15 residues. The V and J ends lost 4 bases and 2 bases, in that order; junction bases with no gene match: 5. CDR1 MNHEY and CDR2 SMNVEV come from the germline V gene (reference sequence). CDR3 sequence (DNA): TGTGCCAGCAGTTCCCAGCGGGGGGGGCCCTACGAGCAGTACTTC. Translating it yields CASSSQRGGPYEQYF.

This sequence joins TRBV7-9 and TRBJ1-6, with a possible D match to TRBD1 (5 bases). The CDR3 extends over 13 amino acids. The V and J ends lost 8 bases and 8 bases respectively, with 13 bases between them. CDR1 is SEHNR, CDR2 FQNEAQ, per germline (reference sequence). The CDR3 nucleotides read TGTGCCAGCGGGGGGGAATCTGATTCACCCCTCCACTTT. It yields the protein CASGGESDSPLHF.

There are a few counts of this clone. V gene TRBV19 combines with J gene TRBJ2-1; 8 bases align to TRBD2. Germline lookup yields CDR1 LNHDA and CDR2 SQIVND (reference sequence). V trimming: 8 bases; J trimming: 9 bases; junction bases outside the gene matches: 9. The CDR3 loop spans 13 amino acids. Here the CDR3 reads CASCSGSRVEQFF. The CDR3 DNA follows: TGTGCCAGTTGCAGCGGGAGTCGGGTTGAGCAGTTCTTC.

The J gene is TRBJ2-1, the V gene TRBV5-1; 7 bases agree with TRBD2. This CDR3 region has 16 residues. Unmatched junction bases numbered 4, after V lost 1 base and J lost 0 bases. Germline assignment: CDR1 SGHRS and CDR2 YFSETQ. The CDR3 loop is CASSLQASGSYNEQFF. The CDR3 bases are TGCGCCAGCAGCTTGCAAGCTAGCGGCTCCTACAATGAGCAGTTCTTC.

This clone has only a few counts. The V and J genes are TRBV30 and TRBJ1-3, with TRBD1 matching 11 bases. J lost 3 bases, V lost 4 bases, and 5 bases had no gene match. Germline values: CDR1 GTSNPN, CDR2 SVGIG (reference sequence). The CDR3 length is 15 residues. CDR3 coding DNA: TGTGCCTGGATGGACAGGGGGCTTGGTGGAAACACCATATATTTT. Encoded protein: CAWMDRGLGGNTIYF.

This clone was seen a single time. The chain recombines TRBV5-4 with TRBJ2-5; 7 bases fit TRBD1. The CDR3 sequence is 16 residues long. V was pared by 6 bases and J by 2 bases, with 13 bases of the junction left unmatched. Germline V CDR1 and CDR2: SGHNT, YYREEE (reference sequence). The CDR3 DNA is TGTGCCAGCACCTCGGCTCGGGACAGAAAGCAAGAGACCCAGTACTTC. It is translated as CASTSARDRKQETQYF.

This clone has just a few counts. V is TRBV6-1 and J is TRBJ2-7; maybe TRBD1 (6 bases). CDR1 and CDR2 (germline): MNHNS, SASEGT. This CDR3 contains 13 residues. The ends were cut back, 7 bases at V and 3 bases at J, with 13 bases in the middle. CDR3 amino acids: CASNMGRGYEQYF. The DNA of the CDR3 is TGTGCCAGCAATATGGGCAGGGGCTACGAGCAGTACTTC.

The J gene is TRBJ1-5, the V gene TRBV30, with TRBD1 identical over 8 bases. The ends lost 1 base at V and 2 bases at J; junction bases unmatched: 1. The CDR3 extends over 14 amino acids. CDR1 and CDR2 (germline): GTSNPN, SVGIG (reference sequence). In DNA form, the CDR3 reads TGTGCCTGGAGTGAGACAGGGGGCAATCAGCCCCAGCATTTT. This translates into CAWSETGGNQPQHF.

The chain recombines TRBV7-2 with TRBJ1-1; perhaps TRBD1 as D (5 bases). Trimming stripped 0 bases from V and 11 bases from J, with 19 bases between. Germline lookup yields CDR1 SGHTA and CDR2 FQGNSA. This CDR3 has 15 residues. The CDR3 protein is CASSLARGEGGVAFF. The CDR3, as DNA: TGTGCCAGCAGCTTAGCCCGCGGGGAGGGAGGGGTGGCTTTCTTT.

This clone was seen a few times. The chain is built from TRBV6-1 and TRBJ1-4, with D unresolved. V was cut by 7 bases and J by 6 bases, with 9 bases left in between. CDR1 is MNHNS and CDR2 is SASEGT in the germline V gene. CDR3 length: 12 residues. Here the CDR3 DNA reads TGTGCCAGCAAGGTGGGAGATGAAAAACTGTTTTTT. Translated: CASKVGDEKLFF.

The rearrangement joins TRBV19 to TRBJ2-2, with TRBD2 matching 10 bases. In germline, CDR1 is LNHDA, CDR2 SQIVND (reference sequence). Germline trimming cut 5 bases from V and 0 bases from J; bases unmatched to any gene: 3. This CDR3 is built from 16 residues. CDR3 sequence (DNA): TGTGCCAGTAGTCCCGGACTAGCGGCGAACACCGGGGAGCTGTTTTTT. Translation: CASSPGLAANTGELFF.

The chain uses TRBV19 and TRBJ2-5; tentative D call: TRBD1 (7 bases). The length of the CDR3 is 15 residues. Trimming removed 3 bases at V and 2 bases at J, with 13 bases between. CDR1 and CDR2 (germline): LNHDA, SQIVND (reference sequence). CDR3 bases: TGTGCCAGTAGTATCCGCGGGACAGCTCAAGAGACCCAGTACTTC. It is translated as CASSIRGTAQETQYF.

This chain links TRBV19 with TRBJ1-5; D may be TRBD1 (6 bases). Trimming cost V 1 base and J 4 bases, with 11 bases left between them. CDR1 is LNHDA and CDR2 is SQIVND in the germline V gene (reference sequence). There are 15 residues in the CDR3. The CDR3 here is CASSIGRGDNQPQHF. As DNA, the CDR3 is TGTGCCAGTAGTATAGGCAGGGGCGATAATCAGCCCCAGCATTTT.

The chain's CDR3 is CASRGSGGFTDTQYF. The CDR3 DNA is TGTGCCAGCAGGGGAAGCGGGGGATTCACAGATACGCAGTATTTT. This chain uses TRBV25-1 with TRBJ2-3; TRBD2 agrees at 8 bases. The germline CDR1 and CDR2 sequences are MGHDK and SYGVNS. Germline trimming cut 6 bases from V and 2 bases from J; bases unmatched to any gene: 7. The CDR3 contains 15 residues.

The chain joins TRBV10-3 to TRBJ2-1; D is possibly TRBD1 (5 bases). The CDR3 loop spans 16 amino acids. The germline CDR1 and CDR2 sequences are ENHRY and SYGVKD. With 2 bases removed from V and 0 bases from J, the gap between germline ends came to 11 bases. The DNA of the CDR3 is TGTGCCATCAGTGAGCCCACAGGCAGCTCCTACAATGAGCAGTTCTTC. Translating gives CAISEPTGSSYNEQFF.

J is TRBJ2-2 and V is TRBV11-2, with 7 bases matching TRBD2. Trimming took 1 base from V and 6 from J; bases not matched to a gene: 5. The germline V gene has CDR1 SGHAT and CDR2 FQNNGV. The CDR3 covers 15 residues. CDR3 sequence (DNA): TGTGCCAGCAGCTTAGTAGGACTAGGAGCCGGGGAGCTGTTTTTT. It codes for CASSLVGLGAGELFF.

The genes are TRBV7-9 and TRBJ2-1, with D unresolved. There are 15 residues in the CDR3. The V end lost 5 bases, the J end lost 4 bases, and 15 bases lay between the germline ends. In germline, CDR1 is SEHNR, CDR2 FQNEAQ (reference sequence). CDR3 in amino acids: CASSPPSTQYNEQFF. The CDR3 region has the DNA TGTGCCAGCAGCCCACCCTCGACACAATACAATGAGCAGTTCTTC.

The chain couples TRBV12-5 to TRBJ1-3; perhaps TRBD1 as D (5 bases). The CDR3 totals 14 residues. Germline assignment: CDR1 LGHNT and CDR2 FRNRAP. V lost 7 bases, J lost 4 bases, and 14 bases lay in between. CDR3 nucleotides: TGTGCTAGTGCTAACCCAGGGCGAGGAAACACCATATATTTT. It codes for CASANPGRGNTIYF.

The chain joins TRBV5-1 to TRBJ2-1; D unresolved. V was shortened by 0 bases and J by 9 bases, with 13 bases between the two germline ends. CDR3 length: 14 amino acids. Germline CDR1 and CDR2: SGHRS and YFSETQ. CDR3 protein: CASSLAILRSEQFF. The CDR3, as DNA: TGCGCCAGCAGCTTGGCTATCCTACGTAGTGAGCAGTTCTTC.

The CDR3 protein is CASRSQGEAGEQFF. CDR3 sequence (DNA): TGTGCCAGCAGGTCACAGGGGGAGGCTGGTGAGCAGTTCTTC. The chain combines TRBV27 with TRBJ2-1, with 8 bases fitting TRBD1. The CDR3 has 14 residues. Germline V gives CDR1 MNHEY, CDR2 SMNVEV (reference sequence). The ends lost 6 bases at V and 9 bases at J; junction bases unmatched: 10.

This clone occurred once. This chain joins TRBV2 and TRBJ1-5; TRBD1 aligns across 8 bases. V shed 6 bases and J 5 bases; nucleotides not matched to a gene: 6. Per germline, CDR1 SNHLY and CDR2 FYNNEI. The CDR3 is made up of 14 amino acids. The CDR3 sequence is CASSPDRGHQPQHF. The CDR3 DNA follows: TGTGCCAGCAGCCCCGACAGGGGCCATCAGCCCCAGCATTTT.

Only a few counts were recorded for this clone. The J gene is TRBJ2-7, the V gene TRBV10-2; 7 nucleotides align to TRBD1. Per the germline V gene, CDR1 is WSHSY and CDR2 is SAAADI. V was clipped by 6 bases and J by 0 bases; unmatched bases: 2. The CDR3 has 13 residues. The chain's CDR3 is CASRDRPSYEQYF. The DNA for the CDR3 is TGCGCCAGCAGGGACAGGCCCTCCTACGAGCAGTACTTC.

Written as DNA, the CDR3 is TGTGCCAGCAGTGGGACAGCCCTATATCAGCCCCAGCATTTT. It translates to CASSGTALYQPQHF. The gene calls are TRBV2 and TRBJ1-5, with D possibly matching TRBD1 (6 bases). Germline loops: CDR1 SNHLY, CDR2 FYNNEI. The CDR3 sequence is 14 residues long. V was cut by 4 bases and J by 5 bases, with 12 bases left in between. The full variable domain, rest sourced from reference TRBV2 and TRBJ1-5, is EPEVTQTPSHQVTQMGQEVILRCVPISNHLYFYWYRQILGQKVEFLVSFYNNEISEKSEIFDDQFSVERPDGSNFTLKIRSTKLEDSAMYFCASSGTALYQPQHFGDGTRLSIL.